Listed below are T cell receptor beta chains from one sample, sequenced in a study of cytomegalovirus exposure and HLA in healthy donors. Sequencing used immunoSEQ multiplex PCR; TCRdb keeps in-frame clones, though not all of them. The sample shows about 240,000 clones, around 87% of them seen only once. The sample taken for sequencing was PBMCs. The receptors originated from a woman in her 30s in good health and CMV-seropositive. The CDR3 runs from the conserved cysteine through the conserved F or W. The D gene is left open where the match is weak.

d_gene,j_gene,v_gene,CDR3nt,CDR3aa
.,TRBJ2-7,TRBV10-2,TGCGCCAGCAGTGTCACAGGCACGATCTACGAGCAGTACTTC,CASSVTGTIYEQYF
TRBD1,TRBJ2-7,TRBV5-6,TGTGCCAGCAGCTTGGGGACAGGGGTCTCCTACGAGCAGTACTTC,CASSLGTGVSYEQYF
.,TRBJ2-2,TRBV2,TGTGCCAGCGAAGCGGGACAAATCACCGGGGAGCTGTTTTTT,CASEAGQITGELFF
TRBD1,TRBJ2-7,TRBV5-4,TGTGCCAGCAGCGCCGACAGGGGAACCTACGAGCAGTACTTC,CASSADRGTYEQYF
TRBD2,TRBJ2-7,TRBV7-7,TGTGCCAGCAGCCCGGGACTAGCGGGAGGGTACGAGCAGTACTTC,CASSPGLAGGYEQYF
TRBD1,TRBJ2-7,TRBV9,TGTGCCAGCAGCCGGACAGGGGGAATTGAGACCTACGAGCAGTACTTC,CASSRTGGIETYEQYF
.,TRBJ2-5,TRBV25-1,TGTGCCAGCAGTGAGGGCTCGCTAGAGACCCAGTACTTC,CASSEGSLETQYF
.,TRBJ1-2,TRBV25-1,TGTGCCAGCAGTGATCCCCAGGGAGGAAACTATGGCTACACCTTC,CASSDPQGGNYGYTF
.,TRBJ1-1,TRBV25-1,TGTGCCAGCAGGCTCACTCTCGGGAACACTGAAGCTTTCTTT,CASRLTLGNTEAFF
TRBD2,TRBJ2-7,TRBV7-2,TGTGCCAGCAGCCCCATAGCGGGTCCCTACGAGCAGTACTTC,CASSPIAGPYEQYF
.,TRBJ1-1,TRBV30,TGTGCCTGGAGTAAGGGACTGGGCACTGAAGCTTTCTTT,CAWSKGLGTEAFF